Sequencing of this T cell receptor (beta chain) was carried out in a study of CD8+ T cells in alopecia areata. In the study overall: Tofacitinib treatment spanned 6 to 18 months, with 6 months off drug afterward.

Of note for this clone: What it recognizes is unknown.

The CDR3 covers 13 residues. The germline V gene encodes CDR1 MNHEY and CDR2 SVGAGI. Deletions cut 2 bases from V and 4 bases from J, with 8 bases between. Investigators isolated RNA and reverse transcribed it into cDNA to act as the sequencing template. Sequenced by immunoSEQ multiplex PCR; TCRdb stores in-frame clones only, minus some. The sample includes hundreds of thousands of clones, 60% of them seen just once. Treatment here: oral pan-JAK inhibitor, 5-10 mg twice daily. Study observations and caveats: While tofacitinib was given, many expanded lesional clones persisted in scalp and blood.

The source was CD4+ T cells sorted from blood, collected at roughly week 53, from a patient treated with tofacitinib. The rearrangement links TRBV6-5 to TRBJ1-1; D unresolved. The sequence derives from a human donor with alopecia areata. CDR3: CASSYGQATEAFF. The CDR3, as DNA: TGTGCCAGCAGTTACGGGCAGGCCACTGAAGCTTTCTTT.